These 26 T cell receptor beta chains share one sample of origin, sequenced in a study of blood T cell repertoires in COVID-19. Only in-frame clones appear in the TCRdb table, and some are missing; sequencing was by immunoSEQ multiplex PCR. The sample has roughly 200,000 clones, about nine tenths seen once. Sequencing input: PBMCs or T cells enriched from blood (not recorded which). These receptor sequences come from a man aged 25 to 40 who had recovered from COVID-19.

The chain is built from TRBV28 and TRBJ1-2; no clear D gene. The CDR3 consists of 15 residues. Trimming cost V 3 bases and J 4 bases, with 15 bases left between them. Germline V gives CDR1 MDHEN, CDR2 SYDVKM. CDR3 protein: CASSFGEILSYGYTF. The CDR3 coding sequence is TGTGCCAGCAGTTTCGGAGAGATTCTATCCTATGGCTACACCTTC.

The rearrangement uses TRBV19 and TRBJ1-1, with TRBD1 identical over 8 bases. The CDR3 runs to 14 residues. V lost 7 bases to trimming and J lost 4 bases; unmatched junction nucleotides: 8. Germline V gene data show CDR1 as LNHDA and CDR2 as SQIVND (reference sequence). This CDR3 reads CASTLTGEGTEAFF. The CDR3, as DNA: TGTGCCAGTACTTTGACAGGGGAAGGCACTGAAGCTTTCTTT.

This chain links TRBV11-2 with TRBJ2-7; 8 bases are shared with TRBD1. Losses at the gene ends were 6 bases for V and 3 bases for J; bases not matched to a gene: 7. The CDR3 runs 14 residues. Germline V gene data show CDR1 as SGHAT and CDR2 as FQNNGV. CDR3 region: CASRTTGVDYEQYF. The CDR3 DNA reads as TGTGCCAGCAGAACGACAGGGGTAGACTACGAGCAGTACTTC.

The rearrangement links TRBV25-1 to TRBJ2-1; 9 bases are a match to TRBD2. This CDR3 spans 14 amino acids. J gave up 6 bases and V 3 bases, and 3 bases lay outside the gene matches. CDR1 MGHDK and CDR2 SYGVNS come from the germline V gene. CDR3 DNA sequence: TGTGCCAGCAGTGACCAGACTAGCGGCAATGAGCAGTTCTTC. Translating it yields CASSDQTSGNEQFF.

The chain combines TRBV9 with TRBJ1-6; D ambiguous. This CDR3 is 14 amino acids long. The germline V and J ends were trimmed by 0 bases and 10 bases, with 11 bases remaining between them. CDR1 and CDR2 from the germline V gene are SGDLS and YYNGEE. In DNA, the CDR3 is TGTGCCAGCAGCGTAGCGGAGGGCGAATCACCCCTCCACTTT. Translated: CASSVAEGESPLHF.

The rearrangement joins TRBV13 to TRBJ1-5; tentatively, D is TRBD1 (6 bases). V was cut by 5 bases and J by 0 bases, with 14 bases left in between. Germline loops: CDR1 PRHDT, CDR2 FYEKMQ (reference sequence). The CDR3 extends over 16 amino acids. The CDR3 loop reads CASSPRGDYSNQPQHF. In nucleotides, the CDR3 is TGTGCCAGCAGCCCGAGGGGGGACTATAGCAATCAGCCCCAGCATTTT.

The CDR3 nucleotides read TGCGCCAGCAGCCACAGGGGAGATACAGCTTATGGCTACACCTTC. Its translation is CASSHRGDTAYGYTF. This chain links TRBV5-1 with TRBJ1-2; 7 bases fit TRBD1. The CDR3 extends over 15 amino acids. Germline V gene sequence: CDR1 SGHRS, CDR2 YFSETQ. V shed 4 bases, J shed 5 bases, and the junction held 11 bases outside the gene matches.

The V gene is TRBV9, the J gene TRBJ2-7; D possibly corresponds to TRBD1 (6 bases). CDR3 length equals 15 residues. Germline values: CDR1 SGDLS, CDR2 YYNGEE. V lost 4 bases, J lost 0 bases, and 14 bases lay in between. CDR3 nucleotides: TGTGCCAGCAGCTTAAGGGACACGAGCTCCTACGAGCAGTACTTC. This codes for CASSLRDTSSYEQYF. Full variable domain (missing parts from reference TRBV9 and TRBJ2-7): DSGVTQTPKHLITATGQRVTLRCSPRSGDLSVYWYQQSLDQGLQFLIQYYNGEERAKGNILERFSAQQFPDLHSELNLSSLELGDSALYFCASSLRDTSSYEQYFGPGTRLTVT.

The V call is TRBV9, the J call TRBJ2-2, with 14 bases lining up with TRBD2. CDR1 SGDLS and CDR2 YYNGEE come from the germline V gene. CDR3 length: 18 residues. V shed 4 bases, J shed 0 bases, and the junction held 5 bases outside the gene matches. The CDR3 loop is CASSPMTSGGANTGELFF. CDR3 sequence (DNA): TGTGCCAGCAGCCCCATGACTAGCGGGGGGGCGAACACCGGGGAGCTGTTTTTT.

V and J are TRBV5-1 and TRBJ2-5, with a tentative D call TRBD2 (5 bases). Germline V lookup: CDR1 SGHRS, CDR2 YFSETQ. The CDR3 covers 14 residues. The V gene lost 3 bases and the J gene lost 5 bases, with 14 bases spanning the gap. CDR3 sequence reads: CASSSPAVSETQYF. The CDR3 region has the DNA TGCGCCAGCAGCTCCCCAGCGGTTTCGGAGACCCAGTACTTC.

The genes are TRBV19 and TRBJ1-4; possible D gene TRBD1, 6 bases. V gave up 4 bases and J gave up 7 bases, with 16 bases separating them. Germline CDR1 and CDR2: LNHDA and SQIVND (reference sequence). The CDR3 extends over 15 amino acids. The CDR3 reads CASSTSGTPGEKLFF. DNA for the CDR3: TGTGCCAGTAGTACCTCCGGGACACCGGGTGAAAAACTGTTTTTT.

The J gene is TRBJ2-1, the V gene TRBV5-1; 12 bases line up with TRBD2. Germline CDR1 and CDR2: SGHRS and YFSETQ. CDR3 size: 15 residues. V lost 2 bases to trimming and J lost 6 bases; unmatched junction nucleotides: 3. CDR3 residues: CASSFLAGGPNEQFF. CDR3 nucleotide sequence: TGCGCCAGCAGCTTTCTAGCGGGGGGGCCCAATGAGCAGTTCTTC.

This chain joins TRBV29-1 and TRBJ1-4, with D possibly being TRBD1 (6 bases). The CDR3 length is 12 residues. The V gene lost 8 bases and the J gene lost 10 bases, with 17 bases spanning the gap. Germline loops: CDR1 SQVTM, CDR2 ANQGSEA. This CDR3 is CSYRAEGGKLFF. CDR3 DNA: TGCAGCTACAGGGCTGAAGGGGGAAAACTGTTTTTT. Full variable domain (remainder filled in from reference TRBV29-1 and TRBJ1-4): SAVISQKPSRDICQRGTSLTIQCQVDSQVTMMFWYRQQPGQSLTLIATANQGSEATYESGFVIDKFPISRPNLTFSTLTVSNMSPEDSSIYLCSYRAEGGKLFFGSGTQLSVL.

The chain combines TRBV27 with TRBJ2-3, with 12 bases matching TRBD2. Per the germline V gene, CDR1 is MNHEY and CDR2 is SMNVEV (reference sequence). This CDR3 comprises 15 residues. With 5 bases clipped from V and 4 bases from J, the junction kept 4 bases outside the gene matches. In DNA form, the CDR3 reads TGTGCCAGCAGTCTACTAGCGGGAGGTGCAGATACGCAGTATTTT. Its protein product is CASSLLAGGADTQYF.

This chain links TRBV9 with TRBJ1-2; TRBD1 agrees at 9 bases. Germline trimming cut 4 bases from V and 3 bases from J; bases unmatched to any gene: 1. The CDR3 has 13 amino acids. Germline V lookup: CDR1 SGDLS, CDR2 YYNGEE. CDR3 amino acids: CASSWTGDYGYTF. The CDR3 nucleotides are TGTGCCAGCAGCTGGACAGGGGACTATGGCTACACCTTC.

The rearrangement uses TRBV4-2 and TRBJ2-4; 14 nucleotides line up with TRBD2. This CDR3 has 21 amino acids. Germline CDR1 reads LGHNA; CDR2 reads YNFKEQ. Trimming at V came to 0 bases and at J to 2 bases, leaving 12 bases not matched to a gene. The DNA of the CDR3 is TGTGCCAGCAGCCAAGACCTCCACGGGCGGACTAGCGGGGGGCCCAAAAACATTCAGTACTTC. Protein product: CASSQDLHGRTSGGPKNIQYF.

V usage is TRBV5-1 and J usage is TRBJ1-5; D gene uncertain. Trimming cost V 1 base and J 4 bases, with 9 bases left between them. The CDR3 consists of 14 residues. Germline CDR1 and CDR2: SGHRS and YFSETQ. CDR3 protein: CASSLHGLNQPQHF. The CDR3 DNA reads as TGCGCCAGCAGCTTGCACGGTCTTAATCAGCCCCAGCATTTT.

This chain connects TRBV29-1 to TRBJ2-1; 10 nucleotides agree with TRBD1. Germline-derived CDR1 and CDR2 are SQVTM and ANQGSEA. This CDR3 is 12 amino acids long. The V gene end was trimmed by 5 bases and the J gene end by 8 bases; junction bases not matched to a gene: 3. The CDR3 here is CSVRQGAYEQFF. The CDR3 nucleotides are TGCAGCGTTAGACAGGGGGCCTATGAGCAGTTCTTC.

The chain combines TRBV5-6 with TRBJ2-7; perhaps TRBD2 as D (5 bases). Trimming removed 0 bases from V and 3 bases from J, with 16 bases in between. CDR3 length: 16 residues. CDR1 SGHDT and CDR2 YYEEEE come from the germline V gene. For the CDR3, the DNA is TGTGCCAGCAGCTTGGCCGTCTTCGAGGGCTGCTACGAGCAGTACTTC. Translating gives CASSLAVFEGCYEQYF.

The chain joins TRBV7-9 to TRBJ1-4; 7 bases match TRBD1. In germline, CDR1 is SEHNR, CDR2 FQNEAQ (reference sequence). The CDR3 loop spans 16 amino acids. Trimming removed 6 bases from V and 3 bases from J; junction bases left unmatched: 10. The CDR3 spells CASSPKGARANEKLFF. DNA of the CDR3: TGTGCCAGCAGTCCCAAGGGGGCCCGGGCTAATGAAAAACTGTTTTTT. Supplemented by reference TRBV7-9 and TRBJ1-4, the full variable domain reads DTGVSQNPRHKITKRGQNVTFRCDPISEHNRLYWYRQTLGQGPEFLTYFQNEAQLEKSRLLSDRFSAERPKGSFSTLEIQRTEQGDSAMYLCASSPKGARANEKLFFGSGTQLSVL.

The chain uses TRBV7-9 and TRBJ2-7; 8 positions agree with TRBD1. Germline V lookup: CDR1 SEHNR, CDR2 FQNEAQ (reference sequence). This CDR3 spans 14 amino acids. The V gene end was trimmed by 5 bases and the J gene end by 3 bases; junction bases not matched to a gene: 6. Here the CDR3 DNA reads TGTGCCAGCAGCCCGGACAGGGAATACTACGAGCAGTACTTC. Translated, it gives CASSPDREYYEQYF.

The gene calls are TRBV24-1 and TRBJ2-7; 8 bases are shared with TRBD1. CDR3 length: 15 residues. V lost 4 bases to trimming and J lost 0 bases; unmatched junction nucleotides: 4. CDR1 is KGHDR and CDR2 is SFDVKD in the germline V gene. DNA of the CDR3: TGTGCCACCAGTGAAACAGGGGGTAGCTCCTACGAGCAGTACTTC. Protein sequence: CATSETGGSSYEQYF.

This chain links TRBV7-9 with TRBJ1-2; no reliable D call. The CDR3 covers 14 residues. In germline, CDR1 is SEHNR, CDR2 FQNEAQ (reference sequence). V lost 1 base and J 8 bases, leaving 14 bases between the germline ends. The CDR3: CASSLGLSPRGYTF. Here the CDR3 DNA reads TGTGCCAGCAGCTTAGGGCTATCCCCTAGAGGCTACACCTTC.

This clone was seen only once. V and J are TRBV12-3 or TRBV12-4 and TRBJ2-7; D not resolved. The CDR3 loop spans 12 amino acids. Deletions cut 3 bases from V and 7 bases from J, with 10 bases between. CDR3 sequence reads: CASSFSFLEQYF. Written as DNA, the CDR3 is TGTGCCAGCAGTTTTTCTTTCTTAGAGCAGTACTTC.

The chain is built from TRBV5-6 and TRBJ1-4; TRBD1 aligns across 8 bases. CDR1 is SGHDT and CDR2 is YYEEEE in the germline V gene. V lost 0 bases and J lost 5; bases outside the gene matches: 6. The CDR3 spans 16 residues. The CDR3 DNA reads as TGTGCCAGCAGCTTGGCCCTCAGGGGGCAGAATGAAAAACTGTTTTTT. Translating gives CASSLALRGQNEKLFF.

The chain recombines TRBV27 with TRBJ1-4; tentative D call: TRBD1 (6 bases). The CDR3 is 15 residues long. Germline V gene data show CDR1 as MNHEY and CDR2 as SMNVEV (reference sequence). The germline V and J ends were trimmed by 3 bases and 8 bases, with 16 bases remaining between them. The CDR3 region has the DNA TGTGCCAGCAGTTTCCGTATGGGGGCTCGAGAAAAACTGTTTTTT. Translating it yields CASSFRMGAREKLFF. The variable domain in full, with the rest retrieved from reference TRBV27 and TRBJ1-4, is EAQVTQNPRYLITVTGKKLTVTCSQNMNHEYMSWYRQDPGLGLRQIYYSMNVEVTDKGDVPEGYKVSRKEKRNFPLILESPSPNQTSLYFCASSFRMGAREKLFFGSGTQLSVL.